This TCR beta chain comes out of a study of cytomegalovirus exposure and HLA in healthy donors. Findings and limits, study-wide: The productive fraction for most TCR beta V segments was about 87% or about 30% in an earlier analysis. It was 150 to 200 TCR beta chains that were listed as cytomegalovirus-associated. Trimming of TCR beta V- and J-genes showed a link, identified in a later analysis, to a missense DCLRE1C variant. DRB1 had the most TCR associations and HLA-C the fewest, a later analysis found, with rates varying by HLA locus.

PCR amplification relied on 60 Vbeta primers (plus 13 Jbeta primers). TCRdb keeps only in-frame clones here, not all; method: immunoSEQ multiplex PCR. The sample yields fewer than 130,000 clones, approximately 79% seen once. This clone showed up just a few times. What it recognizes is unknown. The CDR3 length is 13 residues. CDR1 and CDR2 from the germline V gene are SNHLY and FYNNEI. Trimming at V came to 8 bases and at J to 7 bases, leaving 3 bases not matched to a gene. Sequenced material: PBMCs. The rearrangement links TRBV2 to TRBJ1-6; TRBD1 aligns across 9 bases. This TCR was recovered from a man aged 30-40 years in good health and CMV-seropositive. The CDR3 loop reads CASLDRGNSPLHF. The CDR3 nucleotides are TGTGCCAGCTTAGACAGGGGGAATTCACCCCTCCACTTT.